This TCR beta chain derives from a study of shared clonotypes between healthy human individuals. Study-level background: Aged between 18 and 49, the donors were a couple of women and a few men.

The germline CDR1 and CDR2 sequences are KGHSH and LQKENI. The CDR3 runs 13 residues. V lost 3 bases to trimming and J lost 5 bases, with 10 bases between them. Donors comprised only Caucasian adults living in Nashville, Tennessee. A CD45RA-negative memory subset and a CD45RA+ naive subset were separated from the CD4+ cells. Each sorted subset replicate got 200 ng genomic DNA, roughly 27,000 genomes. Sequencing used immunoSEQ multiplex PCR; TCRdb keeps in-frame clones, though not all of them. The profile shows about 190,000 clones, 60% to 75% of them singletons. Sequencing input: memory CD4+ T cells sorted from blood. Subset described: CD45RA-negative fraction. The sequence was obtained from a young man in good health. This sequence joins TRBV18 and TRBJ1-1; D uncertain. The CDR3 DNA reads as TGTGCCAGCTCACCGCGGCCCGAGACTGAAGCTTTCTTT. Its protein is CASSPRPETEAFF.